The clone carrying this T cell receptor (beta chain) was counted many times. No antigen is known for it. These data come from a study of beta chain features in type 1 diabetes. Study conclusions and caveats: For Type 1 diabetes patients, all four CD4+ subsets carried TCRB CDR3s that were moderately but significantly shorter. Highly expressing activated T cells could be over-counted with a cDNA template.

The CDR3 covers 11 residues. Germline V lookup: CDR1 MDHEN, CDR2 SYDVKM. The V and J ends lost 8 bases and 7 bases respectively, with 11 bases between them. Expressed TCRB transcripts were sequenced because the entire RNA isolate underwent reverse transcription. About 3.5 million reads per sample on average were obtained from naive, central memory and regulatory T cell samples. The data were produced by immunoSEQ multiplex PCR, yet TCRdb's version contains in-frame clones alone and is incomplete. The top ten hold under 0.55% of the sample, which has about 150,000 clones, approximately 8.4% seen once.

The source is a man aged 18 to 35 with type 1 diabetes. Sequenced sample: central memory CD4+ T cells from blood. The rearrangement links TRBV28 to TRBJ2-5; tentative D call: TRBD2 (5 bases). CDR3 loop: CASATEGTQYF. The CDR3, as DNA: TGTGCCAGCGCTACCGAGGGGACCCAGTACTTC.